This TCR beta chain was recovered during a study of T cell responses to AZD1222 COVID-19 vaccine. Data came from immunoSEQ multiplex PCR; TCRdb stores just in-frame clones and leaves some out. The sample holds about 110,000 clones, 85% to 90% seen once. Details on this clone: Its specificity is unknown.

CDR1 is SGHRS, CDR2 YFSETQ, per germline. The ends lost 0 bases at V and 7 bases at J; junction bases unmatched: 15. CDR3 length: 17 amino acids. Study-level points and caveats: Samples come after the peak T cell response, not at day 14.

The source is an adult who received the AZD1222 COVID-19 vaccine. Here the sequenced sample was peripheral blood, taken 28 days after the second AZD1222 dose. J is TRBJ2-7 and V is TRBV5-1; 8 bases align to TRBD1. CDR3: CASSLALRGRDVFEQYF. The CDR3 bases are TGCGCCAGCAGCTTGGCCCTCAGGGGGCGCGATGTATTTGAGCAGTACTTC.